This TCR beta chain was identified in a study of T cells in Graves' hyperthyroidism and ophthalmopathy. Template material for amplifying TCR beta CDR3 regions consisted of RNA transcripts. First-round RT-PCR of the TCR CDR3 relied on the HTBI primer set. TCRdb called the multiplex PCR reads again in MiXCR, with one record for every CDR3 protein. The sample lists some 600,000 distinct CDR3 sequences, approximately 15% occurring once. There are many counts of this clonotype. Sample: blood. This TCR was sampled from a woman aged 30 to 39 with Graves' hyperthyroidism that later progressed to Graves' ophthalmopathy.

The CDR3 is CSAAGRTNTEAFF. The CDR3 coding sequence is TGCAGTGCTGCCGGACGGACGAACACTGAAGCTTTCTTT. J is TRBJ1-1 and V is TRBV20-1; D is unresolved. The CDR3 is 13 amino acids. From germline, CDR1 is DFQATT and CDR2 SNEGSKA (reference sequence). Deletions cut 5 bases from V and 1 base from J, with 11 bases between.